Listed below are T cell receptor beta chains from one sample, sequenced in a study of blood T cell repertoires in COVID-19. Sequencing was performed with immunoSEQ multiplex PCR; in TCRdb, only in-frame clones are kept and a portion is missing. The sample lists 150,000 to 190,000 clones, about four fifths occurring once. The sequencing input was peripheral blood. The receptors originated from a woman of 80 years or more with acute or convalescent COVID-19. The CDR3 runs from the conserved cysteine through the conserved F or W. The D gene is left open where the match is weak. For some rows the clone size is stated as once, few or many, or as a class when expanded; others skip it.

CDR3: CASSTNSLNTEAFF
DNA: TGTGCCAGCTCAACGAACAGCTTGAACACTGAAGCTTTCTTT
size: -
V: TRBV18
J: TRBJ1-1
D: -

CDR3: CASSLVLRLAGSTDTQYF
DNA: TGTGCCAGCAGCTTAGTATTGCGGCTAGCGGGTAGCACAGATACGCAGTATTTT
size: -
V: TRBV7-8
J: TRBJ2-3
D: TRBD2

CDR3: CASSQNVGVNTEAFF
DNA: TGTGCCAGTAGCCAAAACGTCGGGGTGAACACTGAAGCTTTCTTT
size: -
V: TRBV19
J: TRBJ1-1
D: -

CDR3: CASSPSWESTQYF
DNA: TGTGCCAGTAGCCCCTCTTGGGAGAGTACGCAGTATTTT
size: few
V: TRBV19
J: TRBJ2-3
D: -

CDR3: CASSLGRQGNEKLFF
DNA: TGTGCCAGCAGCTTAGGTCGGCAGGGTAATGAAAAACTGTTTTTT
size: -
V: TRBV11-2
J: TRBJ1-4
D: -

CDR3: CASSFELAGGAGELFF
DNA: TGCGCCAGCAGCTTCGAACTAGCGGGAGGGGCCGGGGAGCTGTTTTTT
size: -
V: TRBV5-1
J: TRBJ2-2
D: TRBD2

CDR3: CASSLQGPDYEQYF
DNA: TGTGCCAGCAGTCTACAGGGGCCCGACTACGAGCAGTACTTC
size: -
V: TRBV27
J: TRBJ2-7
D: TRBD1

CDR3: CASLGQELTIYF
DNA: TGTGCCAGTCTGGGACAGGAGCTCACCATATATTTT
size: -
V: TRBV19
J: TRBJ1-3
D: TRBD1

CDR3: CASTQGLTNEKLFF
DNA: TGTGCCAGCACCCAGGGGCTTACTAATGAAAAACTGTTTTTT
size: few
V: TRBV25-1
J: TRBJ1-4
D: -

CDR3: CASSLGGLTEAFF
DNA: TGTGCCAGCAGCCTCGGGGGGTTGACTGAAGCTTTCTTT
size: few
V: TRBV3-1/TRBV3-2
J: TRBJ1-1
D: -

CDR3: CASSLGLAGGSTDTQYF
DNA: TGTGCCAGCAGCTTAGGACTAGCGGGAGGTAGCACAGATACGCAGTATTTT
size: -
V: TRBV13
J: TRBJ2-3
D: TRBD2

CDR3: CASTPTSSGEQFF
DNA: TGTGCCAGCACCCCGACTAGTAGCGGTGAGCAGTTCTTC
size: few
V: TRBV6-6
J: TRBJ2-1
D: -

CDR3: CASSLQGPGRDTGELFF
DNA: TGCGCCAGCAGCTTGCAGGGGCCAGGGCGGGACACCGGGGAGCTGTTTTTT
size: -
V: TRBV5-1
J: TRBJ2-2
D: -

CDR3: CASSLREWVVNTEAFF
DNA: TGTGCCAGCAGTTTACGGGAGTGGGTTGTGAACACTGAAGCTTTCTTT
size: few
V: TRBV28
J: TRBJ1-1
D: -

CDR3: CASSIPGRGGNQPQHF
DNA: TGTGCCAGTAGTATACCCGGCAGGGGCGGCAATCAGCCCCAGCATTTT
size: -
V: TRBV19
J: TRBJ1-5
D: -

CDR3: CASSPGTGRTGELFF
DNA: TGTGCCAGCAGCCCCGGGACAGGACGGACCGGGGAGCTGTTTTTT
size: once
V: TRBV7-9
J: TRBJ2-2
D: TRBD1

CDR3: CSARGRVGEHF
DNA: TGCAGTGCTAGAGGCAGGGTAGGGGAGCATTTT
size: once
V: TRBV20-1
J: TRBJ1-5
D: -

CDR3: CSVAEQGFNEQYF
DNA: TGCAGCGTTGCAGAACAGGGGTTCAACGAGCAGTACTTC
size: -
V: TRBV29-1
J: TRBJ2-7
D: TRBD1

CDR3: CASSLSGPGELFF
DNA: TGTGCCAGCAGTTTATCGGGCCCCGGGGAGCTGTTTTTT
size: few
V: TRBV27
J: TRBJ2-2
D: -

CDR3: CASSLKGAGASTDTQYF
DNA: TGTGCCAGCAGCTTAAAAGGGGCAGGGGCTAGCACAGATACGCAGTATTTT
size: -
V: TRBV7-3
J: TRBJ2-3
D: -

CDR3: CASSLDGGAYNEQFF
DNA: TGTGCCAGCAGCTTGGACGGGGGGGCGTACAATGAGCAGTTCTTC
size: once
V: TRBV7-9
J: TRBJ2-1
D: TRBD2

CDR3: CASSRRETGTSGSEQYF
DNA: TGTGCCAGCTCACGGAGGGAGACCGGGACTAGCGGGAGCGAGCAGTACTTC
size: few
V: TRBV18
J: TRBJ2-7
D: TRBD2

CDR3: CAIKPGTAQETQYF
DNA: TGTGCCATCAAGCCCGGGACTGCCCAAGAGACCCAGTACTTC
size: -
V: TRBV10-3
J: TRBJ2-5
D: -